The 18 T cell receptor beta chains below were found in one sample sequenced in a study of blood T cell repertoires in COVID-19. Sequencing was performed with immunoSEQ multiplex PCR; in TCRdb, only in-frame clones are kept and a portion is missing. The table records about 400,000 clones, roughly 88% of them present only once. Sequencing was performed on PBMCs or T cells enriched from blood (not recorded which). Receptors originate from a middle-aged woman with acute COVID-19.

The CDR3 here is CASSPGGLGEAQPQHF. The CDR3 DNA follows: TGTGCCAGCAGCCCGGGGGGGCTAGGGGAGGCTCAGCCCCAGCATTTT. This chain connects TRBV3-1 (or the pseudogene TRBV3-2) to TRBJ1-5; TRBD1 might be the D (6 bases). CDR1 and CDR2 (germline): LGHDT, YNNKEL (reference sequence). The CDR3 has 16 residues. The V gene lost 4 bases and the J gene lost 6 bases, with 19 bases spanning the gap.

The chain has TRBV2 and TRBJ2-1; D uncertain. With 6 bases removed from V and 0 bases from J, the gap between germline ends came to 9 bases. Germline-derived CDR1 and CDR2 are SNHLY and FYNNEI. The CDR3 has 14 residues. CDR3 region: CASRAVSSYNEQFF. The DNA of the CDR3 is TGTGCCAGCAGGGCCGTAAGCTCCTACAATGAGCAGTTCTTC.

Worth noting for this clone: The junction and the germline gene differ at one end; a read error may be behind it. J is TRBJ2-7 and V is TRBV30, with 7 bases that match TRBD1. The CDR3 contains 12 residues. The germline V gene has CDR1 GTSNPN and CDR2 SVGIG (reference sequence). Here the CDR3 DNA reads TGTGCCTGGAGCGGGCAGGGACAGACCCTTGACTTC. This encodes CAWSGQGQTLDF.

The CDR3 region is CASSPASGGDLRETQYF. CDR3 nucleotide sequence: TGCGCCAGCAGCCCCGCTAGCGGGGGGGACCTCCGGGAGACCCAGTACTTC. The chain uses TRBV5-1 and TRBJ2-5; 12 positions agree with TRBD2. The ends lost 4 bases at V and 5 bases at J; junction bases unmatched: 12. This CDR3 region has 17 residues. CDR1 is SGHRS and CDR2 is YFSETQ in the germline V gene.

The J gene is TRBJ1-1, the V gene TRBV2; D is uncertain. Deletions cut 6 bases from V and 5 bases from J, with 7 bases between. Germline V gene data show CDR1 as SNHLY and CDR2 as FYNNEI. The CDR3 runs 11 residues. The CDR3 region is CASRTGTEAFF. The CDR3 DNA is TGTGCCAGCAGGACCGGGACTGAAGCTTTCTTT.

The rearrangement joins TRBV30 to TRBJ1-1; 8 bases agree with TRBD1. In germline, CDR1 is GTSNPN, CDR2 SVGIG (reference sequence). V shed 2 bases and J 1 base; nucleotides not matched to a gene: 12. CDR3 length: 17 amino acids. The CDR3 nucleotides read TGTGCCTGGAGTAGGGCCGGGACAGGTTTCGGGAACACTGAAGCTTTCTTT. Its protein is CAWSRAGTGFGNTEAFF.

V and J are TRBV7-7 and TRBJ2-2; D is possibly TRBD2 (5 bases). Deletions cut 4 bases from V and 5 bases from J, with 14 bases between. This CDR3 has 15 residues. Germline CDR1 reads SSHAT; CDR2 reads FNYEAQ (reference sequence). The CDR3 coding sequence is TGTGCCAGCAGCTCGGGCCCCCCGGGGACCGGGGAGCTGTTTTTT. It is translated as CASSSGPPGTGELFF.

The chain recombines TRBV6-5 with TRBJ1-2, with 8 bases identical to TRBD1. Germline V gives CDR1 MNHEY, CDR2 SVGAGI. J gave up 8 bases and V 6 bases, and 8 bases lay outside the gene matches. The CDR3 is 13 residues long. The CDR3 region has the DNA TGTGCCAGCAGGACGCAGGGGGCGGGAGGCTACACCTTC. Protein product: CASRTQGAGGYTF.

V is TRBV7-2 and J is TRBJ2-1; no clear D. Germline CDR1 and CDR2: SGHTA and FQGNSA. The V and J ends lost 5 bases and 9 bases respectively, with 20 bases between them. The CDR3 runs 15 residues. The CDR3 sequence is CASSLLNPPLGEQFF. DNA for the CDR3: TGTGCCAGCAGCCTCCTCAACCCCCCCCTAGGTGAGCAGTTCTTC.

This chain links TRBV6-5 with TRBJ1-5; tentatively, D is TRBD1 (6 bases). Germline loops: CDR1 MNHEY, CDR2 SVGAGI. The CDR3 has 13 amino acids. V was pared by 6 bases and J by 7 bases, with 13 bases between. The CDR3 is CASSSRDTQPQHF. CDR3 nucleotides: TGTGCCAGCAGCAGCCGGGACACCCAGCCCCAGCATTTT.

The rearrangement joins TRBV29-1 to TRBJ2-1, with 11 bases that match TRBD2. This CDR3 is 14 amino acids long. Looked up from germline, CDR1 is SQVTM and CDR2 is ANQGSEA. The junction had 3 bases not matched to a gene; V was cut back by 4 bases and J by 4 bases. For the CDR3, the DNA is TGCAGCGTTGTTAGCGGGGGGGCGTACAATGAGCAGTTCTTC. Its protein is CSVVSGGAYNEQFF.

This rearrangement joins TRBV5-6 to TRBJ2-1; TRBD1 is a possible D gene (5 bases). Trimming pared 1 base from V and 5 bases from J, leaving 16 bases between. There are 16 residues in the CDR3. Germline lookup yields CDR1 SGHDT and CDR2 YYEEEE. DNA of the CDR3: TGTGCCAGCAGCTTGTTCAGGGCAGGGAACGACAATGAGCAGTTCTTC. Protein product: CASSLFRAGNDNEQFF.

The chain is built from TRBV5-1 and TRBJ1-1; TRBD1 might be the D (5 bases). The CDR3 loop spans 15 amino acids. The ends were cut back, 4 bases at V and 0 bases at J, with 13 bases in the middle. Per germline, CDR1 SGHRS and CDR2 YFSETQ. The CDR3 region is CASSPVGTMNTEAFF. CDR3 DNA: TGCGCCAGCAGCCCCGTGGGGACTATGAACACTGAAGCTTTCTTT.

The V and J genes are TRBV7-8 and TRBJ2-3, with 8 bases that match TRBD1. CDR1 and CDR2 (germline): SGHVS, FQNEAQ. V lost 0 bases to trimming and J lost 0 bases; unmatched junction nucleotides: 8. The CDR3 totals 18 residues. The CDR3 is CASSLAGIRGRSTDTQYF. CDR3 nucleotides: TGTGCCAGCAGCTTAGCCGGAATCAGGGGGCGAAGCACAGATACGCAGTATTTT.

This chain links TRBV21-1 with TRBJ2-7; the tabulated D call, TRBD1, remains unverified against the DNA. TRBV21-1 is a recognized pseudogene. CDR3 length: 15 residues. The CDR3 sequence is CASSNTGQRTYEQYF. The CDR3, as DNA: TGTGCCAGCAGCAATACGGGACAGAGGACCTACGAGCAGTACTTC.

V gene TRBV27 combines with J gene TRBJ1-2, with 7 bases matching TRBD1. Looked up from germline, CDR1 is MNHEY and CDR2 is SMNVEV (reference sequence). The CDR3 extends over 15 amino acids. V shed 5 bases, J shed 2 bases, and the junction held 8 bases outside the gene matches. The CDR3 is CASSPMTGTNYGYTF. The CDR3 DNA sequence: TGTGCCAGCAGTCCAATGACAGGGACCAACTATGGCTACACCTTC.

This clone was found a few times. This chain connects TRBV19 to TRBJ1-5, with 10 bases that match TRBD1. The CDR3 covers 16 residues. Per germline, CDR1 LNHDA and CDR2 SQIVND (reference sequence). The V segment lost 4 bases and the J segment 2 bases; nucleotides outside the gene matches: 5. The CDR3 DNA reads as TGTGCCAGTAGTACTCGACAGGGGGCGGGCAATCAGCCCCAGCATTTT. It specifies CASSTRQGAGNQPQHF.

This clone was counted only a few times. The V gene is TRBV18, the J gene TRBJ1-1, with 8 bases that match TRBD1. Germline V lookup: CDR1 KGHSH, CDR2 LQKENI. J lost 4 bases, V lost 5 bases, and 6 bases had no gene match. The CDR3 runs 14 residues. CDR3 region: CASSSIQGGTEAFF. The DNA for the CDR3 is TGTGCCAGCTCATCTATACAGGGGGGCACTGAAGCTTTCTTT.